The text below deals with one TCR beta chain. Other DNA sequences of this sample code for an identical CDR3. V was clipped by 0 bases and J by 3 bases, with 9 bases between them. The CDR3 extends over 14 amino acids. The V gene's germline CDR1 is SGHRS and CDR2 YFSETQ. The sample is drawn from a study of sequential checkpoint blockade in melanoma. Study background: Patients were randomized 1:1 to nivolumab-then-ipilimumab or ipilimumab-then-nivolumab first-line.

Regarding treatment: randomized to nivolumab then ipilimumab (arm A) or the reverse (arm B). Sorted cells were live CD3+CD8+, lacking CD19 and CD56, from PBMCs. Produced via immunoSEQ multiplex PCR; TCRdb's table is partial and in-frame only. The repertoire holds around 18,000 clones, around 68% seen once, with about 19% in the top ten. This TCR was recovered from a human donor with melanoma. J is TRBJ1-1 and V is TRBV5-1, with D tentatively TRBD1 (5 bases). Sample: CD8+ T cells sorted from blood (inferred from file names), taken from a patient given nivolumab and ipilimumab in sequence. The CDR3 region is CASSLAGGYTEAFF. CDR3 bases: TGCGCCAGCAGCTTGGCGGGGGGTTACACTGAAGCTTTCTTT.